Listed below are T cell receptor beta chains from one sample, sequenced in a study of blood T cell repertoires in COVID-19. Sequencing was performed with immunoSEQ multiplex PCR; in TCRdb, only in-frame clones are kept and a portion is missing. This sample yields hundreds of thousands of clones, of which more than 70% are seen a single time; around 1.9% belongs to the top ten. The sequenced sample consisted of PBMCs or T cells enriched from blood (not recorded which). These TCRs come from a man aged 40-49 years in a cohort exposed to, infected with or recovered from COVID-19 (not recorded which). CDR3s include the opening cysteine and the closing phenylalanine or tryptophan. A D gene is named only where the DNA matches it firmly. Clone size is not always given. Where it is, it says once, few, many or a class for expanded clones.

D gene,J gene,V gene,clone size,CDR3 protein,CDR3 DNA
.,TRBJ1-4,TRBV4-1,.,CASSQATTNEKLFF,TGCGCCAGCAGCCAAGCCACAACTAATGAAAAACTGTTTTTT
.,TRBJ1-2,TRBV7-9,.,CASSLVLGVGANYGYTF,TGTGCCAGCAGCTTAGTCCTAGGGGTAGGGGCTAACTATGGCTACACCTTC
TRBD2,TRBJ2-1,TRBV6-5,.,CASRPLAGGRFEQFF,TGTGCCAGCAGGCCTCTAGCGGGGGGGCGATTTGAGCAGTTCTTC
.,TRBJ1-6,TRBV27,.,CASSLSPPTTPPGNSPLHF,TGTGCCAGCAGTTTATCCCCCCCGACAACTCCTCCTGGCAATTCACCCCTCCACTTT
.,TRBJ1-1,TRBV5-1,.,CASSADITGRVRTEAFF,TGCGCCAGCAGCGCGGATATTACAGGAAGGGTTCGGACTGAAGCTTTCTTT
TRBD1,TRBJ1-2,TRBV19,once,CASSSNDRAYGYTF,TGTGCCAGTAGTTCCAACGACAGGGCCTATGGCTACACCTTC
TRBD2,TRBJ2-3,TRBV29-1,.,CSVEGLASTDTQYF,TGCAGCGTTGAGGGACTAGCAAGCACAGATACGCAGTATTTT
TRBD1,TRBJ2-3,TRBV28,.,CASIWGQGSDTQYF,TGTGCCAGCATCTGGGGACAGGGATCAGATACGCAGTATTTT
.,TRBJ1-2,TRBV5-1,.,CASRGDTAYYGYTF,TGCGCCAGCAGGGGGGACACCGCTTACTATGGCTACACCTTC
.,TRBJ1-6,TRBV5-6,.,CASSLRVGDSPLHF,TGTGCCAGCAGCTTGCGGGTGGGTGATTCACCCCTCCACTTT
.,TRBJ2-7,TRBV19,.,CASSILAVGSYEQYF,TGTGCCAGTAGTATTTTAGCGGTTGGGTCCTACGAGCAGTACTTC
.,TRBJ2-1,TRBV5-6,.,CASSYWRYIYNEQFF,TGTGCCAGCAGTTATTGGCGGTACATCTACAATGAGCAGTTCTTC
.,TRBJ1-1,TRBV7-3,.,CASSLTQGEAFF,TGTGCCAGCAGCTTAACGCAGGGAGAAGCTTTCTTT
.,TRBJ2-1,TRBV12-1,.,CASSRLSSGRTYNEQFF,TGTGCCAGCAGTCGACTTTCTAGCGGGAGGACCTACAATGAGCAGTTCTTC
.,TRBJ1-2,TRBV4-1,.,CASSQETANYGYTF,TGCGCCAGCAGCCAAGAGACAGCTAACTATGGCTACACCTTC
TRBD1,TRBJ2-2,TRBV19,.,CASSTGTGGGRELFF,TGTGCCAGCTCCACCGGGACAGGGGGGGGGAGGGAGCTGTTTTTT
.,TRBJ1-1,TRBV5-6,.,CASSLPGGREAFF,TGTGCCAGCAGCTTGCCTGGGGGCCGCGAAGCTTTCTTT
TRBD2,TRBJ2-7,TRBV9,.,CASSVGTSGFYEQYF,TGTGCCAGCAGCGTAGGGACTAGCGGGTTCTACGAGCAGTACTTC
TRBD1,TRBJ2-5,TRBV7-2,.,CASSTQTGAVETQYF,TGTGCCAGCAGCACCCAGACAGGGGCCGTCGAGACCCAGTACTTC
TRBD2,TRBJ2-7,TRBV20-1,.,CSASRASGVNEQYF,TGCAGTGCTAGTCGGGCTAGCGGGGTCAACGAGCAGTACTTC
.,TRBJ2-1,TRBV19,.,CASKKGDYNEQFF,TGTGCCAGTAAGAAGGGGGACTACAATGAGCAGTTCTTC
TRBD1,TRBJ2-7,TRBV5-1,.,CASSGQGTSSYEQYF,TGCGCCAGCAGCGGACAGGGGACGAGCTCCTACGAGCAGTACTTC
TRBD1,TRBJ2-7,TRBV14,.,CASSRQQGEFYEQYF,TGTGCCAGCAGCCGACAACAGGGGGAATTCTACGAGCAGTACTTC
TRBD2,TRBJ2-7,TRBV27,.,CASSSLAAGALEQYF,TGTGCCAGCAGTTCTCTGGCAGCGGGGGCGCTCGAGCAGTACTTC
.,TRBJ1-1,TRBV3-1/TRBV3-2,.,CASSHTKEGEAFF,TGTGCCAGCAGCCATACTAAAGAGGGTGAAGCTTTCTTT
TRBD2,TRBJ2-1,TRBV18,.,CASSPLAGYTYNEQFF,TGTGCCAGCTCACCCCTAGCGGGTTATACCTACAATGAGCAGTTCTTC
.,TRBJ2-7,TRBV6-4,.,CASSPAGGETYEQYF,TGTGCCAGCAGTCCGGCCGGAGGGGAGACCTACGAGCAGTACTTC
.,TRBJ1-1,TRBV20-1,.,CSARRWAEAFF,TGCAGTGCTAGAAGGTGGGCAGAAGCTTTCTTT
.,TRBJ1-1,TRBV27,few,CASSRRVMNTEAFF,TGTGCCAGCAGCCGGAGGGTTATGAACACTGAAGCTTTCTTT